The 23 T cell receptor beta chains below all came from one sample that was sequenced in a study of vaccination and CD4 T cells after COVID-19. Treatment meaning: roughly 11-day PBMC culture with coronavirus spike peptide pools or control peptides (ViraFEST assay). Researchers used the Oncomine TCR Beta short-read assay to sequence DNA from cultured CD4+ T cells. TCRdb re-called the PCR reads with MiXCR, one entry per CDR3 protein. Found here are around 17,000 distinct CDR3 sequences, more than 45% of them singletons; the top ten hold less than 5%. These TCRs' antigens remain unknown. This specimen consisted of CD4+ T cells from blood, cultured in vitro, obtained before SARS-CoV-2 vaccination. The receptor set was obtained from a human donor who had recovered from COVID-19.

The J gene is TRBJ2-7, the V gene TRBV20-1; tentative D call: TRBD1 (6 bases). Germline V gene lookup returns CDR1 DFQATT and CDR2 SNEGSKA (reference sequence). The CDR3 consists of 12 residues. V was pared by 6 bases and J by 4 bases, with 13 bases between. The CDR3 here is CSAKTGFYEQYF. The CDR3, as DNA: TGCAGTGCCAAAACAGGGTTTTACGAGCAGTACTTC.

The table lists this clonotype with a few counts. The chain is built from TRBV11-2 and TRBJ2-7, with TRBD1 matching 8 bases. The CDR3 runs 15 residues. V gave up 6 bases and J gave up 4 bases; unmatched junction bases: 11. Looked up from germline, CDR1 is SGHAT and CDR2 is FQNNGV. CDR3 nucleotides: TGTGCCAGCAGTTCTCGACTCACAGGGGGATACGAGCAGTACTTC. Its translation: CASSSRLTGGYEQYF.

This clonotype showed up just a few times. V usage is TRBV24-1 and J usage is TRBJ1-2; D is undetermined. The CDR3 extends over 12 amino acids. Germline assignment: CDR1 KGHDR and CDR2 SFDVKD. The germline V and J ends were trimmed by 4 bases and 3 bases, with 5 bases remaining between them. CDR3 DNA: TGTGCCACCAGTGACGGATACTATGGCTACACCTTC. This codes for CATSDGYYGYTF.

This chain uses TRBV2 with TRBJ1-5; D gene unclear. CDR3 length equals 12 residues. The V end was cut by 4 bases, the J end by 9 bases, with 10 bases between. From germline, CDR1 is SNHLY and CDR2 FYNNEI. The CDR3, as DNA: TGTGCCAGCAGTGGAGGAGCTGGGCCCCAGCATTTT. Its protein is CASSGGAGPQHF.

This chain joins TRBV5-1 and TRBJ2-7, with TRBD2 matching 8 bases. The junction had 10 bases not matched to a gene; V was cut back by 7 bases and J by 4 bases. Germline loops: CDR1 SGHRS, CDR2 YFSETQ. This CDR3 is 14 amino acids long. For the CDR3, the DNA is TGCGCCAGCGGACAGAGGACTAGCAGGTACGAGCAGTACTTC. Amino acid sequence: CASGQRTSRYEQYF.

In this sample, this clonotype turned up once. The rearrangement uses TRBV2 and TRBJ2-3, with 10 positions matching TRBD2. After removal of 3 bases from V and 2 bases from J, the junction contained 2 bases not matched to a gene. Germline V gives CDR1 SNHLY, CDR2 FYNNEI. The CDR3 extends over 15 amino acids. The CDR3 DNA reads TGTGCCAGCAGTGACAGCGGGAGGGACACAGATACGCAGTATTTT. Its protein product is CASSDSGRDTDTQYF.

V usage is TRBV15 and J usage is TRBJ2-2; D not resolved. Germline CDR1 is LNHNV and CDR2 is YYDKDF (reference sequence). The length of the CDR3 is 16 residues. V was shortened by 0 bases and J by 4 bases, with 12 bases between the two germline ends. The CDR3 bases are TGTGCCACCAGCAGAGAAGGTCAGTCGAGCACCGGGGAGCTGTTTTTT. It encodes CATSREGQSSTGELFF.

The rearrangement joins TRBV6-4 to TRBJ2-5; D is unresolved. The CDR3 is 13 residues long. V was clipped by 9 bases and J by 5 bases, with 16 bases between them. The germline V gene encodes CDR1 MRHNA and CDR2 SNTAGT. The CDR3 region has the DNA TGTGCCAGTAACGAGGTGGAGAGCGAGACCCAGTACTTC. Its protein is CASNEVESETQYF.

This chain connects TRBV6-2 or TRBV6-3 to TRBJ1-5; possibly TRBD1 for D (5 bases). In germline, CDR1 is MNHEY, CDR2 SVGEGT. V was clipped by 4 bases and J by 7 bases, with 23 bases between them. The CDR3 contains 17 residues. CDR3 protein: CASSSRRGGLTGQPQHF. The CDR3 coding sequence is TGTGCCAGCAGTTCCCGTCGCGGGGGACTCACGGGGCAGCCCCAGCATTTT.

The J gene is TRBJ2-1, the V gene TRBV7-8, with 9 positions matching TRBD2. The length of the CDR3 is 17 residues. V lost 7 bases and J lost 5; bases outside the gene matches: 15. Germline V gene sequence: CDR1 SGHVS, CDR2 FQNEAQ. CDR3 in DNA: TGTGCCAGCAACTCCAATTTGGGCGGGAGGGATCACAATGAGCAGTTCTTC. Protein: CASNSNLGGRDHNEQFF.

This chain connects TRBV7-9 to TRBJ1-2, with 7 bases lining up with TRBD1. Per the germline V gene, CDR1 is SEHNR and CDR2 is FQNEAQ (reference sequence). Losses at the gene ends were 1 base for V and 10 bases for J; bases not matched to a gene: 12. CDR3 length: 15 residues. The CDR3 here is CASSLGQGAWVDYTF. CDR3 DNA sequence: TGTGCCAGCAGCTTAGGACAGGGTGCCTGGGTCGACTACACCTTC.

This clonotype was detected only a few times. V is TRBV24-1 and J is TRBJ2-5; the match to TRBD1 covers 7 bases. The CDR3 is 15 amino acids. Germline V gene lookup returns CDR1 KGHDR and CDR2 SFDVKD. The trim removed 3 bases at V and 1 base at J, leaving 4 bases unmatched. The CDR3 DNA sequence: TGTGCCACCAGTGATCGTCGGACAGGCCAAGAGACCCAGTACTTC. Translating it yields CATSDRRTGQETQYF.

V and J are TRBV6-1 and TRBJ1-5; the D is unclear. The V end was cut by 5 bases, the J end by 1 base, with 9 bases between. This CDR3 region has 14 residues. Germline lookup yields CDR1 MNHNS and CDR2 SASEGT. This CDR3 reads CASSPPNSNQPQHF. CDR3 coding DNA: TGTGCCAGCAGTCCCCCCAACAGCAATCAGCCCCAGCATTTT.

This clonotype was detected a few times. This chain uses TRBV6-1 with TRBJ1-1; D may be TRBD1 (5 bases). Germline V lookup: CDR1 MNHNS, CDR2 SASEGT. The length of the CDR3 is 13 residues. With 2 bases removed from V and 4 bases from J, the gap between germline ends came to 8 bases. The CDR3 nucleotides are TGTGCCAGCAGTGAAAGTACAGGCACTGAAGCTTTCTTT. It translates to CASSESTGTEAFF.

The chain couples TRBV20-1 to TRBJ2-1; D gene uncertain. Germline V gene sequence: CDR1 DFQATT, CDR2 SNEGSKA (reference sequence). The V gene lost 2 bases and the J gene lost 6 bases, with 8 bases spanning the gap. This CDR3 has 12 amino acids. Here the CDR3 reads CSARMSTNEQFF. The CDR3 nucleotides read TGCAGTGCTAGAATGTCGACCAATGAGCAGTTCTTC.

This chain uses TRBV6-1 with TRBJ1-2, with a possible D match to TRBD1 (5 bases). The V end was cut by 6 bases, the J end by 6 bases, with 14 bases between. Germline CDR1 is MNHNS and CDR2 is SASEGT. The CDR3 consists of 13 residues. This CDR3 reads CASSRGVANGYTF. The CDR3 DNA reads as TGTGCCAGCAGCCGGGGGGTAGCTAATGGCTACACCTTC.

The chain combines TRBV27 with TRBJ2-5, with a tentative D call TRBD1 (6 bases). The CDR3 runs 14 residues. V was trimmed by 5 bases and J by 5 bases, leaving 15 bases between them. The V gene's germline CDR1 is MNHEY and CDR2 SMNVEV (reference sequence). The CDR3 protein is CASSPRGGWETQYF. The DNA of the CDR3 is TGTGCCAGCAGTCCCCGTGGGGGCTGGGAGACCCAGTACTTC.

This clonotype was recorded a few times. The chain couples TRBV2 to TRBJ1-1; tentative D call: TRBD1 (6 bases). This CDR3 comprises 14 residues. V shed 5 bases and J shed 3 bases, with 13 bases lying between them. Germline V gene data show CDR1 as SNHLY and CDR2 as FYNNEI. The CDR3 sequence: CASSPSTGYTEAFF. The CDR3 bases are TGTGCCAGCAGTCCTTCCACAGGGTACACTGAAGCTTTCTTT.

The chain recombines TRBV20-1 with TRBJ2-3; TRBD2 matches 7 bases. CDR1 DFQATT and CDR2 SNEGSKA come from the germline V gene (reference sequence). V gave up 0 bases and J gave up 1 base; unmatched junction bases: 7. The CDR3 is 16 residues long. CDR3 loop: CSARDPSGRGTDTQYF. CDR3 coding DNA: TGCAGTGCTAGAGACCCTAGCGGAAGAGGCACAGATACGCAGTATTTT.

Comments on this clonotype: The conserved closing phenylalanine or tryptophan is absent in this CDR3, likely reflecting a read error. The DNA of the CDR3 is TGTGCCAGCAGTTTGGGGACAGGGGGTCCCCCTTCACCCCTCCACTTG. Translation: CASSLGTGGPPSPLHL. This chain uses TRBV27 with TRBJ1-6, with 11 bases lining up with TRBD1. CDR3 length: 16 residues. CDR1 is MNHEY and CDR2 is SMNVEV in the germline V gene (reference sequence). With 3 bases clipped from V and 9 bases from J, the junction kept 7 bases outside the gene matches.

J is TRBJ2-2 and V is TRBV20-1; D remains unclear. V was trimmed by 2 bases and J by 6 bases, leaving 13 bases between them. There are 14 residues in the CDR3. Germline V lookup: CDR1 DFQATT, CDR2 SNEGSKA (reference sequence). CDR3 nucleotides: TGCAGTGCTAGACTCCCCGTTGGGCCCGGGGAGCTGTTTTTT. It codes for CSARLPVGPGELFF.

This clonotype was observed a few times. The chain joins TRBV24-1 to TRBJ1-5; D remains unclear. V lost 7 bases to trimming and J lost 6 bases, with 15 bases between them. The CDR3 has 14 residues. Germline V CDR1 and CDR2: KGHDR, SFDVKD. This CDR3 is CATSRGDWGQPQHF. In DNA form, the CDR3 reads TGTGCCACCAGCCGGGGTGACTGGGGTCAGCCCCAGCATTTT.

J is TRBJ2-4 and V is TRBV15; D is perhaps TRBD2 (5 bases). The CDR3 is 18 residues long. Trimming left V 0 bases short and J 0 bases short, with 15 bases between. From germline, CDR1 is LNHNV and CDR2 YYDKDF (reference sequence). The CDR3: CATSREEASLLAKNIQYF. For the CDR3, the DNA is TGTGCCACCAGCAGAGAGGAGGCCAGTCTACTAGCCAAAAACATTCAGTACTTC.